Presented here are 8 T cell receptor beta chains from one specimen sequenced in a study of PD-L1 blockade in urothelial cancer. Time point meaning: peripheral blood 6 weeks after treatment start. The table came from immunoSEQ multiplex PCR; TCRdb's copy has only in-frame clones and leaves some out. The table shows 120,000 or so clones, with approximately 85% occurring only once. Sequenced here: PBMCs, sampled around atezolizumab (anti-PD-L1) treatment. The receptors derive from a man over 45 with urothelial cancer.

The chain uses TRBV19 and TRBJ1-2, with 8 bases fitting TRBD1. The V gene's germline CDR1 is LNHDA and CDR2 SQIVND (reference sequence). This CDR3 is 15 amino acids long. Trimming took 5 bases from V and 4 from J; bases not matched to a gene: 9. The DNA for the CDR3 is TGTGCCAGTAGTCGCCTTCCTCAGGGGGCCTATGGCTACACCTTC. Translation gives CASSRLPQGAYGYTF.

The chain carries TRBV7-9 and TRBJ2-7, with 11 bases that match TRBD2. Germline-derived CDR1 and CDR2 are SEHNR and FQNEAQ (reference sequence). CDR3 length: 15 amino acids. The ends lost 5 bases at V and 0 bases at J; junction bases unmatched: 3. CDR3 region: CASSHSGRVSYEQYF. In DNA form, the CDR3 reads TGTGCCAGCAGCCATAGCGGGAGGGTCTCCTACGAGCAGTACTTC.

This rearrangement joins TRBV30 to TRBJ2-5, with D possibly being TRBD2 (5 bases). This CDR3 spans 14 amino acids. Germline CDR1 is GTSNPN and CDR2 is SVGIG (reference sequence). V lost 2 bases and J lost 9, with 19 bases in between. In nucleotides, the CDR3 is TGTGCCTGGAGTTCGGCACAGCCCCCGAGGGCCCAGTACTTC. It specifies CAWSSAQPPRAQYF.

The chain has TRBV7-2 and TRBJ2-5; 12 bases fit TRBD2. The CDR3 has 15 residues. Germline values: CDR1 SGHTA, CDR2 FQGNSA. V dropped 4 bases and J dropped 4; count of bases not matched to a gene: 4. CDR3 coding DNA: TGTGCCAGCAGCTCGCAACTAGCGGGGGGAGAGACCCAGTACTTC. It yields the protein CASSSQLAGGETQYF.

V is TRBV28 and J is TRBJ1-6, with D maybe TRBD1 (5 bases). Germline lookup yields CDR1 MDHEN and CDR2 SYDVKM. This CDR3 contains 14 residues. The V gene lost 7 bases and the J gene lost 3 bases, with 10 bases spanning the gap. CDR3 sequence: CASIKGNYNSPLHF. Written as DNA, the CDR3 is TGTGCCAGCATAAAGGGGAACTATAATTCACCCCTCCACTTT.

The rearrangement joins TRBV9 to TRBJ1-2; D gene uncertain. V was clipped by 0 bases and J by 1 base, with 13 bases between them. Per the germline V gene, CDR1 is SGDLS and CDR2 is YYNGEE. The CDR3 loop spans 16 amino acids. The CDR3 region is CASSVEAGSLNYGYTF. The CDR3 bases are TGTGCCAGCAGCGTAGAGGCAGGTTCCCTTAACTATGGCTACACCTTC.

This clone was recorded only once. The V call is TRBV7-9, the J call TRBJ1-2; 8 bases agree with TRBD1. This CDR3 has 14 amino acids. V was pared by 5 bases and J by 6 bases, with 8 bases of the junction left unmatched. CDR1 is SEHNR, CDR2 FQNEAQ, per germline (reference sequence). As DNA, the CDR3 is TGTGCCAGCAGCCGACAGGGGACTAGCAATGGCTACACCTTC. Its translation: CASSRQGTSNGYTF.

The chain has TRBV7-9 and TRBJ2-1, with D tentatively TRBD2 (6 bases). The CDR3 totals 15 residues. Germline V gives CDR1 SEHNR, CDR2 FQNEAQ (reference sequence). Between the trimmed V and J ends, which lost 5 bases and 9 bases, there was a span of 20 bases. CDR3 loop: CASSPPGEPFREQFF. CDR3 DNA sequence: TGTGCCAGCAGCCCCCCGGGGGAGCCCTTTCGTGAGCAGTTCTTC.